Each of the 31 T cell receptor beta chains below was sequenced from the same sample in a study of CD8 T cells in Susac syndrome. Reverse transcription of roughly 0.5 to 1 ug RNA was performed with random hexamers. TCRdb called the immunoSEQ multiplex PCR reads again in MiXCR, with one record for every CDR3 protein. This repertoire shows 140,000 or so distinct CDR3 sequences, 95% found once; its top ten account for 0.095% to 0.14%. The sequencing sample was made of CD4+ T cells from PBMCs. The origin of the receptors is a human donor with multiple sclerosis.

J is TRBJ2-3 and V is TRBV15; TRBD2 aligns across 7 bases. Trimming removed 0 bases from V and 0 bases from J; junction bases left unmatched: 6. This CDR3 has 17 amino acids. Germline V gene data show CDR1 as LNHNV and CDR2 as YYDKDF (reference sequence). The CDR3 region has the DNA TGTGCCACCAGCAGAGATCGAGAGGGAGGGAGCACAGATACGCAGTATTTT. Translated, it gives CATSRDREGGSTDTQYF.

The V gene is TRBV28, the J gene TRBJ2-2; D may correspond to TRBD1 or TRBD2 (6 bases each). This CDR3 is built from 14 residues. Trimming shortened V by 6 bases and J by 4 bases, and 12 bases separated the two germline ends. The germline V gene has CDR1 MDHEN and CDR2 SYDVKM. The CDR3 DNA reads as TGTGCCAGCAGGGATGGGGGGCGCACCGGGGAGCTGTTTTTT. Its protein is CASRDGGRTGELFF.

This chain uses TRBV20-1 with TRBJ2-1, with TRBD2 matching over 9 bases. Looked up from germline, CDR1 is DFQATT and CDR2 is SNEGSKA (reference sequence). The CDR3 sequence is 15 residues long. The J segment lost 7 bases and the V segment lost 6 bases, leaving 13 bases of the junction unmatched. The CDR3 DNA is TGCAGTGCAGTTGAAGGTAGCGGGAGTCCGAATGAGCAGTTCTTC. Its protein product is CSAVEGSGSPNEQFF.

The V gene is TRBV7-8, the J gene TRBJ2-7, with D tentatively TRBD1 (5 bases). CDR3 length: 14 residues. Between the trimmed V and J ends, which lost 8 bases and 3 bases, there was a span of 17 bases. Germline CDR1 is SGHVS and CDR2 is FQNEAQ. As DNA, the CDR3 is TGTGCCAGCTTCCTGGGGCCAACCGACTACGAGCAGTACTTC. Residues: CASFLGPTDYEQYF.

The gene calls are TRBV29-1 and TRBJ1-1; D may be TRBD1 (5 bases). V lost 6 bases to trimming and J lost 2 bases, with 13 bases between them. Germline CDR1 reads SQVTM; CDR2 reads ANQGSEA. The CDR3 is made up of 13 amino acids. The CDR3: CSVRTQANTEAFF. The CDR3 nucleotides are TGCAGCGTGCGGACACAGGCAAACACTGAAGCTTTCTTT.

The J gene is TRBJ2-1, the V gene TRBV6-6; the match to TRBD2 covers 7 bases. The V gene end was trimmed by 5 bases and the J gene end by 6 bases; junction bases not matched to a gene: 10. The CDR3 covers 15 residues. Per the germline V gene, CDR1 is MNHNY and CDR2 is SVGAGI (reference sequence). CDR3 region: CASSALAGVPNEQFF. Here the CDR3 DNA reads TGTGCCAGCAGTGCTCTGGCGGGAGTACCCAATGAGCAGTTCTTC.

The chain is built from TRBV7-3 and TRBJ1-1; D is ambiguous. The CDR3 covers 14 residues. Germline assignment: CDR1 SGHTA and CDR2 FQGTGA. Trimming took off 0 bases at V and 3 bases at J, with 8 bases between the two ends. The CDR3 nucleotides read TGTGCCAGCAGCTTAACAATTGTCCACACTGAAGCTTTCTTT. Protein sequence: CASSLTIVHTEAFF.

The V and J genes are TRBV18 and TRBJ1-5, with 7 nucleotides matching TRBD1. The length of the CDR3 is 16 residues. Germline V CDR1 and CDR2: KGHSH, LQKENI. V shed 2 bases and J 5 bases; nucleotides not matched to a gene: 9. CDR3 nucleotide sequence: TGTGCCAGCTCACCAGAGGGAGGGAGGGGGCATCAGCCCCAGCATTTT. It specifies CASSPEGGRGHQPQHF.

The chain couples TRBV12-3 or TRBV12-4 to TRBJ2-5, with 10 bases lining up with TRBD1. V lost 6 bases, J lost 4 bases, and 2 bases stayed unmatched. This CDR3 comprises 13 residues. DNA of the CDR3: TGTGCCAGCAGGACAGGGGGCCCAGAGACCCAGTACTTC. This gives the protein CASRTGGPETQYF.

The rearrangement uses TRBV9 and TRBJ1-2; TRBD1 agrees at 7 bases. Germline CDR1 and CDR2: SGDLS and YYNGEE. Losses at the gene ends were 0 bases for V and 7 bases for J; bases not matched to a gene: 6. The CDR3 is made up of 14 amino acids. CDR3 protein: CASSVGTGFTGYTF. CDR3 DNA: TGTGCCAGCAGCGTAGGGACAGGTTTCACTGGCTACACCTTC.

This clonotype was recorded once. J is TRBJ1-5 and V is TRBV6-2 or TRBV6-3, with a weak D call TRBD1 (6 bases). The CDR3 loop spans 17 amino acids. Germline-derived CDR1 and CDR2 are MNHEY and SVGEGT. Trimming cost V 2 bases and J 0 bases, with 14 bases left between them. The CDR3 bases are TGTGCCAGCAGTTACGACGGGACACCTTATAGCAATCAGCCCCAGCATTTT. This encodes CASSYDGTPYSNQPQHF.

This clonotype came up once. The V and J genes are TRBV25-1 and TRBJ1-2, with D unresolved. V gave up 4 bases and J gave up 3 bases, with 18 bases separating them. The CDR3 sequence is 16 residues long. The germline V gene encodes CDR1 MGHDK and CDR2 SYGVNS. The CDR3 DNA reads TGTGCCAGCAGTGCGCCCTGGGGAGCCAGCCACTATGGCTACACCTTC. Residues: CASSAPWGASHYGYTF.

V gene TRBV3-1 combines with J gene TRBJ2-1, with 8 nucleotides matching TRBD1. Losses at the gene ends were 1 base for V and 7 bases for J; bases not matched to a gene: 6. CDR3 length: 15 residues. The germline CDR1 and CDR2 sequences are LGHDT and YNNKEL (reference sequence). CDR3 nucleotides: TGTGCCAGCAGCCAAGGGACAGGGCCGAGGAATGAGCAGTTCTTC. It specifies CASSQGTGPRNEQFF.

The rearrangement uses TRBV15 and TRBJ2-1; no clear D. The CDR3 spans 15 residues. V was trimmed by 0 bases and J by 0 bases, leaving 6 bases between them. The germline gives CDR1 LNHNV, CDR2 YYDKDF (reference sequence). The CDR3 is CATSRDRSSYNEQFF. DNA of the CDR3: TGTGCCACCAGCAGAGATAGGAGCTCCTACAATGAGCAGTTCTTC. Looking up the rest from reference TRBV15 and TRBJ2-1 gives the full variable domain: DAMVIQNPRYQVTQFGKPVTLSCSQTLNHNVMYWYQQKSSQAPKLLFHYYDKDFNNEADTPDNFQSRRPNTSFCFLDIRSPGLGDTAMYLCATSRDRSSYNEQFFGPGTRLTVL.

DNA of the CDR3: TGTGCCAGCAGTAAAGACTACACAGATACGCAGTATTTT. This sequence encodes CASSKDYTDTQYF. The chain couples TRBV7-2 to TRBJ2-3; the D gene is possibly TRBD2 (5 bases). CDR1 is SGHTA and CDR2 is FQGNSA in the germline V gene. The CDR3 totals 13 residues. Trimming cost V 6 bases and J 2 bases, with 9 bases left between them.

The V and J genes are TRBV20-1 and TRBJ2-4, with TRBD2 matching 10 bases. Germline V gene lookup returns CDR1 DFQATT and CDR2 SNEGSKA (reference sequence). With V trimmed by 5 bases and J by 5 bases, 15 bases remained unmatched. There are 17 residues in the CDR3. For the CDR3, the DNA is TGCAGTGCTGGGTTGGAGCGGGGGGGCCTGCAGGAAAACATTCAGTACTTC. It is translated as CSAGLERGGLQENIQYF.

The chain carries TRBV2 and TRBJ2-1; 8 nucleotides match TRBD1. The CDR3 consists of 16 residues. With 6 bases clipped from V and 3 bases from J, the junction kept 10 bases outside the gene matches. Germline assignment: CDR1 SNHLY and CDR2 FYNNEI. CDR3 protein: CASRPSAGGNYNEQFF. The CDR3 DNA reads as TGTGCCAGCAGGCCCAGCGCAGGGGGCAACTACAATGAGCAGTTCTTC.

The V and J genes are TRBV24-1 and TRBJ2-3; perhaps TRBD2 as D (5 bases). V lost 4 bases and J lost 1, with 11 bases in between. Per germline, CDR1 KGHDR and CDR2 SFDVKD. This CDR3 is 15 amino acids long. The CDR3 is CATSEFRRGTDTQYF. In DNA form, the CDR3 reads TGTGCCACCAGTGAATTCCGGCGGGGCACAGATACGCAGTATTTT.

The rearrangement links TRBV6-2 or TRBV6-3 to TRBJ1-5; 7 bases are a match to TRBD1. The germline CDR1 and CDR2 sequences are MNHEY and SVGEGT. With V trimmed by 6 bases and J by 3 bases, 8 bases remained unmatched. This CDR3 has 15 amino acids. CDR3 protein: CASRGGQVANQPQHF. DNA for the CDR3: TGTGCCAGCAGGGGAGGACAGGTAGCCAATCAGCCCCAGCATTTT.

The J gene is TRBJ1-5, the V gene TRBV3-1, with D hard to call. Germline CDR1 is LGHDT and CDR2 is YNNKEL (reference sequence). There are 13 residues in the CDR3. V was shortened by 3 bases and J by 9 bases, with 12 bases between the two germline ends. CDR3 sequence: CASSHGPAGPQHF. As DNA, the CDR3 is TGTGCCAGCAGCCACGGACCAGCGGGGCCCCAGCATTTT.

This clonotype is a singleton in its sample. The chain combines TRBV19 with TRBJ2-1; 7 bases match TRBD1. Trimming cost V 4 bases and J 4 bases; bases outside gene matches: 7. The CDR3 loop spans 15 amino acids. Germline V lookup: CDR1 LNHDA, CDR2 SQIVND (reference sequence). The CDR3 spells CASSTDRTRYNEQFF. In DNA form, the CDR3 reads TGTGCCAGTAGTACGGACAGGACTCGTTACAATGAGCAGTTCTTC.

The genes are TRBV6-5 and TRBJ2-7, with D uncertain. CDR1 MNHEY and CDR2 SVGAGI come from the germline V gene. The V end lost 2 bases, the J end lost 6 bases, and 8 bases lay between the germline ends. This CDR3 is built from 12 residues. The CDR3 reads CASSYGPTEQYF. In DNA, the CDR3 is TGTGCCAGCAGTTACGGGCCGACCGAGCAGTACTTC.

The chain recombines TRBV24-1 with TRBJ2-2, with D possibly TRBD2 on 6 matching bases. From germline, CDR1 is KGHDR and CDR2 SFDVKD. This CDR3 region has 15 residues. The V end was cut by 7 bases, the J end by 0 bases, with 11 bases between. The CDR3 nucleotides are TGTGCCACCAGCACCCGGGACTCGAACACCGGGGAGCTGTTTTTT. It yields the protein CATSTRDSNTGELFF.

The rearrangement joins TRBV19 to TRBJ1-5; D ambiguous. Trimming pared 6 bases from V and 8 bases from J, leaving 17 bases between. The CDR3 runs to 14 residues. CDR1 and CDR2 from the germline V gene are LNHDA and SQIVND (reference sequence). This chain's CDR3 is CASSQLRSSEPQHF. The CDR3 region has the DNA TGTGCCAGTAGCCAATTGAGGTCCTCGGAGCCCCAGCATTTT.

This chain connects TRBV5-1 to TRBJ2-7; TRBD1 matches at 10 bases. The CDR3 sequence is 13 residues long. CDR1 is SGHRS and CDR2 is YFSETQ in the germline V gene. J gave up 6 bases and V 3 bases, and 3 bases lay outside the gene matches. The CDR3 protein is CASSWGTGVEQYF. The CDR3 DNA reads as TGCGCCAGCAGCTGGGGGACAGGGGTCGAGCAGTACTTC.

The chain combines TRBV5-1 with TRBJ1-2; 7 bases are shared with TRBD1. This CDR3 contains 15 residues. From germline, CDR1 is SGHRS and CDR2 YFSETQ. Trimming took 0 bases from V and 2 from J; bases not matched to a gene: 4. CDR3 coding DNA: TGCGCCAGCAGCTTGGCGGGACAGCAGAACTATGGCTACACCTTC. It codes for CASSLAGQQNYGYTF. Based on the CDR3 plus reference TRBV5-1 and TRBJ1-2, the full variable domain is KAGVTQTPRYLIKTRGQQVTLSCSPISGHRSVSWYQQTPGQGLQFLFEYFSETQRNKGNFPGRFSGRQFSNSRSEMNVSTLELGDSALYLCASSLAGQQNYGYTFGSGTRLTVV.

This sequence joins TRBV9 and TRBJ2-3; D is undetermined. Germline V gives CDR1 SGDLS, CDR2 YYNGEE. This CDR3 has 13 residues. Trimming stripped 0 bases from V and 4 bases from J, with 6 bases between. The DNA of the CDR3 is TGTGCCAGCAGCGTAGGAGACCCAGATACGCAGTATTTT. This translates into CASSVGDPDTQYF.

The chain recombines TRBV24-1 with TRBJ2-6; possible D gene TRBD1, 6 bases. This CDR3 spans 16 amino acids. V gave up 4 bases and J gave up 4 bases, with 13 bases separating them. CDR1 is KGHDR, CDR2 SFDVKD, per germline. The CDR3 is CATSDPAGEGANVLTF. The CDR3 DNA follows: TGTGCCACCAGTGACCCCGCAGGGGAAGGGGCCAACGTCCTGACTTTC.

The V call is TRBV12-3 or TRBV12-4, the J call TRBJ2-6; no firm D call. Trimming stripped 6 bases from V and 0 bases from J, with 6 bases between. The CDR3 is 14 amino acids. The DNA for the CDR3 is TGTGCCAGCAGGGCGAGCTCTGGGGCCAACGTCCTGACTTTC. Translated, it gives CASRASSGANVLTF.

The chain is built from TRBV28 and TRBJ2-7; D gene unclear. V gave up 6 bases and J gave up 7 bases, with 16 bases separating them. Germline V CDR1 and CDR2: MDHEN, SYDVKM. The CDR3 covers 13 residues. The CDR3 DNA reads TGTGCCAGCAGACCCCCCGCCGGTGGTGAGCAGTACTTC. Its protein product is CASRPPAGGEQYF.

V and J are TRBV5-1 and TRBJ1-1, with D hard to call. From germline, CDR1 is SGHRS and CDR2 YFSETQ. This CDR3 has 14 residues. V lost 5 bases and J lost 1, with 12 bases in between. The CDR3 region has the DNA TGCGCCAGCAGGGTTGCCCCACAGAACACTGAAGCTTTCTTT. It is translated as CASRVAPQNTEAFF.